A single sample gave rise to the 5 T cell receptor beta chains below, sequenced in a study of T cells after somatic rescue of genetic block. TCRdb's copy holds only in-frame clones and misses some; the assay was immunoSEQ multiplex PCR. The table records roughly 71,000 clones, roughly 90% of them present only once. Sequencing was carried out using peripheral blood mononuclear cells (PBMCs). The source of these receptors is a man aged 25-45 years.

This CDR3 reads CASRLAGNTGELFF. The CDR3 region has the DNA TGTGCCAGTAGACTAGCGGGAAATACCGGGGAGCTGTTTTTT. The gene calls are TRBV2 and TRBJ2-2; 11 bases fit TRBD2. The J segment lost 5 bases and the V segment lost 9 bases, leaving 5 bases of the junction unmatched. The length of the CDR3 is 14 residues. Germline loops: CDR1 SNHLY, CDR2 FYNNEI.

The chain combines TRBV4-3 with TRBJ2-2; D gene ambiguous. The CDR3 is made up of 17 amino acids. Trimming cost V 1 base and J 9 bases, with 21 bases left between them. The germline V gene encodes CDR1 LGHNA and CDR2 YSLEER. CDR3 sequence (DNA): TGCGCCAGCAGCCAAGGTCCATCCCAAGGGCGATTGCGGGAGCTGTTTTTT. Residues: CASSQGPSQGRLRELFF.

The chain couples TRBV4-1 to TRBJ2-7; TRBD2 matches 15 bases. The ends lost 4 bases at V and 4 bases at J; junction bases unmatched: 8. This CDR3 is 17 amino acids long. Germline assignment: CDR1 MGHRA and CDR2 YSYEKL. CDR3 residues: CASSLGPGTSGGYEQYF. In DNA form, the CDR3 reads TGCGCCAGCAGCCTTGGACCCGGGACTAGCGGGGGGTACGAGCAGTACTTC.

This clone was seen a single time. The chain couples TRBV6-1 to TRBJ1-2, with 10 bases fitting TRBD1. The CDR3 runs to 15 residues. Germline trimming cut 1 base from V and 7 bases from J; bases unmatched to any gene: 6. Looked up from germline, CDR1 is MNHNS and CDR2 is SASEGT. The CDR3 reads CASSEGAGQGFGYTF. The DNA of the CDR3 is TGTGCCAGCAGTGAAGGGGCGGGACAGGGGTTTGGCTACACCTTC.

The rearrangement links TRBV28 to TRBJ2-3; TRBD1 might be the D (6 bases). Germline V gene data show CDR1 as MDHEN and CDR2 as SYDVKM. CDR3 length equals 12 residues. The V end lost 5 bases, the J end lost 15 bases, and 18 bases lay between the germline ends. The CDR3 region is CASSALHRGGYF. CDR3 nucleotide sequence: TGTGCCAGCAGTGCCTTGCACCGAGGGGGTTATTTT.